This section outlines one T cell receptor (beta chain) sequence together with its context. The germline V and J ends were trimmed by 4 bases and 7 bases, with 17 bases remaining between them. CDR1 and CDR2 (germline): MNHNS, SASEGT. The CDR3 is 15 amino acids. Since all of the isolated RNA was reverse transcribed, expressed TCRB transcripts were what got sequenced. Using immunoSEQ multiplex PCR, the repertoire was profiled, and TCRdb retains in-frame clones only, with some absent. The sample lists some 150,000 clones, less than 8.5% occurring once. These data belong to a study of beta chain features in type 1 diabetes.

Sample: central memory CD4+ T cells from blood. The chain couples TRBV6-1 to TRBJ2-1; a weak D match, TRBD2 (6 bases). The sequence was collected from a woman in her thirties in good health. Written as DNA, the CDR3 is TGTGCCAGCAGTGCCTTCGGGGGAGTCGGAAATGAGCAGTTCTTC. This codes for CASSAFGGVGNEQFF.